The rows below give T cell receptor beta chains drawn from one sample of a study of T cells in Graves' hyperthyroidism and ophthalmopathy. A single record per CDR3 protein comes from TCRdb applying MiXCR to the multiplex PCR reads. This sample carries approximately 330,000 distinct CDR3 sequences, around 13% of them seen once, and the ten largest clones take about a third. Sequenced input: blood. These receptors were taken from a woman aged 35 to 49 with Graves' ophthalmopathy. Both conserved end residues are part of each CDR3. D genes are given only for firm matches. Clone size is stated in some rows and not others, as once, few, many or a class when expanded.

j_call clone_size d_call v_call cdr3_nt cdr3_aa
TRBJ2-5 few NA TRBV19 TGTGCCAGTAGTGCCCGCCTAGGGGGGAAGGAGACCCAGTACTTC CASSARLGGKETQYF
TRBJ1-2 few TRBD1 TRBV12-3/TRBV12-4 TGTGCCAGCAGTTCGACAGGGGGCGCATCTGGCTACACCTTC CASSSTGGASGYTF
TRBJ1-5 many TRBD1 TRBV2 TGTGCCAGCAGCAAGGACAGGAATAGCAATCAGCCCCAGCATTTT CASSKDRNSNQPQHF
TRBJ2-7 NA NA TRBV20-1 TGCAGTGCTAGCTACCGGGACTTCTACAATGAGCAGTACTTC CSASYRDFYNEQYF
TRBJ1-2 few TRBD1 TRBV30 TGTGCCTGGAGTCACACAGGGGTCGGCTACACCTTC CAWSHTGVGYTF
TRBJ1-1 NA TRBD1 TRBV19 TGTGCCAGTAGTATGCTGGACAGGGGAAGCACTGAAGCTTTCTTT CASSMLDRGSTEAFF
TRBJ1-4 few TRBD1 TRBV6-5 TGTGCCAGCAGTTACGGAACAGGGGGATTTAATGAAAAACTGTTTTTT CASSYGTGGFNEKLFF
TRBJ1-1 NA NA TRBV5-1 TGCGCCAGCAGCTTGGATGGCTCCAACACTGAAGCTTTCTTT CASSLDGSNTEAFF
TRBJ2-7 few TRBD2 TRBV24-1 TGTGCCACCAGTGATGGGGGGACTAGACCTACCTTCGAGCAGTACTTC CATSDGGTRPTFEQYF
TRBJ1-6 NA NA TRBV2 TGTGCCAGCAGTGAAGGGGATTCACCCCTCCACTTT CASSEGDSPLHF
TRBJ1-2 few NA TRBV7-9 TGTGCCAGCAGCTTAGCACATGGGGGGCCAGACTATGGCTACACCTTC CASSLAHGGPDYGYTF
TRBJ2-4 NA NA TRBV7-2 TGTGCCAGCAGCTTTCGGGCAACCGAAAACATTCAGTACTTC CASSFRATENIQYF
TRBJ2-1 many TRBD2 TRBV3-1 TGTGCCAGCAGCCAAGCACTAGCGGGGGGGCGTGGGTACAATGAGCAGTTCTTC CASSQALAGGRGYNEQFF
TRBJ1-6 many NA TRBV3-1 TGTGCCAGCAGCCAAGCGCTTAACGGGGATTCACCCCTCCACTTT CASSQALNGDSPLHF
TRBJ2-1 many NA TRBV24-1 TGTGCCACCAGTGACCCACTAAGAGACAAAAACAATGAGCAGTTCTTC CATSDPLRDKNNEQFF
TRBJ2-4 NA TRBD1 TRBV19 TGTGCCAGTAGTATAGATCTTGACAGGGGGGAGTTAGCCAAAAACATTCAGTACTTC CASSIDLDRGELAKNIQYF
TRBJ2-7 many TRBD1 TRBV7-2 TGTGCCAGCAGCTTGGCAGGGACAGGGGACTACGAGCAGTACTTC CASSLAGTGDYEQYF
TRBJ2-7 NA TRBD2 TRBV4-1 TGCGCCAGCAGCCAAGAGCCCGGGACTAGCGGCTACGAGCAGTACTTC CASSQEPGTSGYEQYF
TRBJ2-6 NA NA TRBV7-8 TGTGCCAGCAGCCCGAAAGGACGGGACTTCGGGGCCAACGTCCTGACTTTC CASSPKGRDFGANVLTF
TRBJ1-5 many NA TRBV27 TGTGCCAGCAGTCTACGATGGGGGGCAGGGCAGCCCCAGCATTTT CASSLRWGAGQPQHF
TRBJ2-3 few TRBD1 TRBV6-1 TGTGCCAGCAGTGACCGACAGGGAAGGACAGATACGCAGTATTTT CASSDRQGRTDTQYF
TRBJ2-7 many TRBD1 TRBV6-1 TGTGCCAGCAGTGTCCGGGACAGGGGGACCTACGAGCAGTACTTC CASSVRDRGTYEQYF
TRBJ2-7 many TRBD2 TRBV11-2 TGTGCCAGCAGCTTAGATCTGGGGGGGTCCTACGAGCAGTACTTC CASSLDLGGSYEQYF
TRBJ1-2 many TRBD1 TRBV5-6 TGTGCCAGCAGCTTCGGGCGACAGGGGGCAAATGGCTACACCTTC CASSFGRQGANGYTF
TRBJ2-7 few TRBD2 TRBV20-1 TGCAGTGCCAAAAGAGCTGTTGCGGGGGGGAACGAGCAGTACTTC CSAKRAVAGGNEQYF
TRBJ1-1 many TRBD1 TRBV7-9 TGTGCCAGCTGGGGGACAGGGCCGTACACTGAAGCTTTCTTT CASWGTGPYTEAFF
TRBJ2-2 few TRBD2 TRBV20-1 TGCAGTGCTAGCGAAGGACTAGCGGCGAACACCGGGGAGCTGTTTTTT CSASEGLAANTGELFF
TRBJ1-2 NA NA TRBV27 TGTGCCAGCAGTTTGTGTGGATCCTTC CASSLCGSF
TRBJ1-2 NA NA TRBV12-3/TRBV12-4 TGTGCCAGCAGTTTAGCGCAGGGAATCTATGGCTACACCTTC CASSLAQGIYGYTF
TRBJ2-2 many NA TRBV5-6 TGTGCCAGCAGCCTACCGATTCGCGGGGAGCTGTTTTTT CASSLPIRGELFF
TRBJ1-1 NA NA TRBV12-3/TRBV12-4 TGTGCCAGCAGTTTAGGGTTGCGGGTAACTGAAGCTTTCTTT CASSLGLRVTEAFF
TRBJ1-2 many NA TRBV10-3 TGTGCCAGTCTTGCACAGGGAATGGGCGGTGGCTACACCTTC CASLAQGMGGGYTF
TRBJ2-2 NA NA TRBV5-1 TGCGCCAGCAAGATGAGTCAGAACACCGGGGAGCTGTTTTTT CASKMSQNTGELFF
TRBJ1-1 many NA TRBV5-1 TGCGCCAGCAGCGTGACAACCCTGAACACTGAAGCTTTCTTT CASSVTTLNTEAFF
TRBJ1-1 few NA TRBV10-3 TGTGCCATCGGGGGACCTTCTCGGGGTCTCACTGAAGCTTTCTTT CAIGGPSRGLTEAFF
TRBJ2-5 many NA TRBV10-2 TGCGCCAGCAGTGAGGGGGGAGAGGGGTACCAAGAGACCCAGTACTTC CASSEGGEGYQETQYF
TRBJ2-2 many NA TRBV11-3 TGTGCCAGCAGCTTGTCCGGGGGTGGTACCGGGGAGCTGTTTTTT CASSLSGGGTGELFF
TRBJ1-2 few NA TRBV30 TGTGCCTGGAAGTACGGATTCTATGGCTACACCTTC CAWKYGFYGYTF
TRBJ1-3 NA NA TRBV19 TGTGCCAGTAGTATAGAAACCGGGACTCCCCGCCACTCTGGAAACACCATATATTTT CASSIETGTPRHSGNTIYF
TRBJ2-2 once NA TRBV18 TGTGCCAGCTCACCGCCAGGGCACACCGGGGAGCTGTTTTTT CASSPPGHTGELFF
TRBJ1-5 many NA TRBV7-2 TGTGCCAGCAGCTTGCTAGGGGGGACCAATCAGCCCCAGCATTTT CASSLLGGTNQPQHF
TRBJ1-4 many NA TRBV15 TGTGCCACCAGCGCCGACCCGGGGGATGAAAAACTGTTTTTT CATSADPGDEKLFF
TRBJ1-1 NA NA TRBV4-2 TGTGCCAGCAGCCAAGTAGGGTACAACCCGAACACTGAAGCTTTCTTT CASSQVGYNPNTEAFF
TRBJ2-2 many NA TRBV20-1 TGCAGTGCTAGTCAGGAGGACACCGGGGAGCTGTTTTTT CSASQEDTGELFF
TRBJ2-5 many NA TRBV11-1 TGTGCCAGCAGCGGGTCCGTAGAGACCCAGTACTTC CASSGSVETQYF
TRBJ2-7 NA NA TRBV2 TGTGCCAGCGCACTACCAAAACCCTTCTCCTACGAGCAGTACTTC CASALPKPFSYEQYF
TRBJ1-3 few NA TRBV7-8 TGTGCCAGCAGCTTAGATCCAAGCGGAAACACCATATATTTT CASSLDPSGNTIYF
TRBJ1-5 many TRBD1 TRBV12-3/TRBV12-4 TGTGCCAGCAGTTTAGCTCAGGGGGTTGGAGATCAGCCCCAGCATTTT CASSLAQGVGDQPQHF
TRBJ2-2 many NA TRBV6-1 TGTGCCAGCAGTCGGGCCTGGGTGAACACCGGGGAGCTGTTTTTT CASSRAWVNTGELFF
TRBJ2-5 NA NA TRBV4-2 TGTGCCAGCAGCCAATTACGGGACCCCAATAGAACCCAGTACTTC CASSQLRDPNRTQYF
TRBJ2-3 many NA TRBV29-1 TGCAGCGTTGTTGTCGCAGATACGCAGTATTTT CSVVVADTQYF
TRBJ2-5 many NA TRBV11-2 TGTGCCAGCAGCTTAAGGCCAGGGATGGAGGAGACCCAGTACTTC CASSLRPGMEETQYF
TRBJ2-3 many NA TRBV28 TGTGCCAGCAGTTTCTTACAGGGCCCCCGGGATACGCAGTATTTT CASSFLQGPRDTQYF
TRBJ2-1 NA NA TRBV20-1 TGCAGTGCTAGAGACGCCGTGGAGCGGAAGAGCTACAATGAGCGGTCCTTC CSARDAVERKSYNERSF
TRBJ2-7 many NA TRBV12-3/TRBV12-4 TGTGCCAGCAGTTTCCTTTGGGGCAACGAGCAGTACTTC CASSFLWGNEQYF
TRBJ2-7 many TRBD1 TRBV20-1 TGCAGTGCTAGAGATTGGACAGGGTCCTACGAGCAGTACTTC CSARDWTGSYEQYF
TRBJ2-2 many TRBD1 TRBV27 TGTGCCAGCAGTTTTTTTGCAGGGGGCGCCGCCGGGGAGCTGTTTTTT CASSFFAGGAAGELFF
TRBJ2-7 few TRBD1 TRBV6-1 TGTGCCAGCAAGAAGCCCGGGACAGGGGCCAACGAGCAGTACTTC CASKKPGTGANEQYF
TRBJ2-7 many NA TRBV2 TGTGCCAGCAGTGTTGAGAGGACCTACGAGCAGTACTTC CASSVERTYEQYF
TRBJ2-1 once TRBD2 TRBV6-1 TGTGCCAGCAGCCAGCTGCTAGCGGGGGGCGAGCAGTTCTTC CASSQLLAGGEQFF